The T cell receptor beta chain under discussion was sequenced for a study of T cells after yellow fever vaccination. This clonotype was seen a handful of times. Its antigen remains unidentified. TCRdb itself ran the 5' RACE reads through MiXCR, one entry per CDR3 protein. The table shows 500,000 to 650,000 distinct CDR3 sequences, with roughly 12% occurring only once. Germline assignment: CDR1 MNHNS and CDR2 SASEGT. The CDR3 sequence is 15 residues long. Trimming cost V 6 bases and J 4 bases, with 16 bases left between them. Study-wide findings and caveats: Detected again after the booster were most primary-vaccination clones, at 95% to 96% CD4 and 88% CD8. The CD4 compartment and the CD8 compartment contained a small share of clonotypes in common.

This TCR was sampled from a man aged 25 to 45 who received the YFV17D yellow fever vaccine. The sample consisted of PBMCs, taken on the day of the yellow fever booster vaccination. V gene TRBV6-1 combines with J gene TRBJ1-3; D gene unclear. In DNA form, the CDR3 reads TGTGCCAGCAGCCCGAATCGGGTACTCGGAAACACCATATATTTT. Protein product: CASSPNRVLGNTIYF.